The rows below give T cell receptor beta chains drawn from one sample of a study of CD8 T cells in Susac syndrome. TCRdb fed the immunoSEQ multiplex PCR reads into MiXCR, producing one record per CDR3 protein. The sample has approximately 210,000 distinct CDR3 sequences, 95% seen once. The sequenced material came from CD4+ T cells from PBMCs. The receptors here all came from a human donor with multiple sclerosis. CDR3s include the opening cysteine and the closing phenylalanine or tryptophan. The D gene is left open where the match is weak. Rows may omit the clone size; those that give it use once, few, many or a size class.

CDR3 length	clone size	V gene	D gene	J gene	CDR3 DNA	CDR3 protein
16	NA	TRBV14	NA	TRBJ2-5	TGTGCCAGCAGCCCCCTGATGAATAGCGGCGACGAAACCCAGTACTTC	CASSPLMNSGDETQYF
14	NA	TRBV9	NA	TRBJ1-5	TGTGCCAGCAGCTCGGGACGGATGAATCAGCCCCAGCATTTT	CASSSGRMNQPQHF
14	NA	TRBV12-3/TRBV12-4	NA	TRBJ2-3	TGTGCCAGCAGTCCCCCTAGGGGTGTCGGTACGCAGTATTTT	CASSPPRGVGTQYF
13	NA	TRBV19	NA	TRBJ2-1	TGTGCCAGTAAGGTCAACTGGGACAATGAGCAGTTCTTC	CASKVNWDNEQFF
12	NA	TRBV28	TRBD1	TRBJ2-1	TGTGCCAGCCTTTCAGGGGGCAGTGAGCAGTTCTTC	CASLSGGSEQFF
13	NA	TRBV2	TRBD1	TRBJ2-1	TGTGCCACTTCAGGACAGGGGTACAATGAGCAGTTCTTC	CATSGQGYNEQFF
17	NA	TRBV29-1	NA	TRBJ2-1	TGCAGCGTTGATGAGGCTAACGGACTCCTGTTGGGGAATGAGCAGTTCTTC	CSVDEANGLLLGNEQFF
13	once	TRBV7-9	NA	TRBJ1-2	TGTGCCAGTTCAACTTTTGGTGGCTATGGCTACACCTTC	CASSTFGGYGYTF
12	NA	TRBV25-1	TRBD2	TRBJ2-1	TGTGCCAGCGACGGTCCGGGAGGTCTTCAGTTCTTC	CASDGPGGLQFF
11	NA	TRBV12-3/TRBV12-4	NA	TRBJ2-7	TGTGCCAGCAGTTTACGGTCCGAGCAGTACTTC	CASSLRSEQYF
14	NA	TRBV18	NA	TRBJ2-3	TGTGCCAGCTCACCACCCGGACGTAAGGATACGCAGTATTTT	CASSPPGRKDTQYF
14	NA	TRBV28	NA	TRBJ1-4	TGTGCCAGCAGTTTAAATGGGGTCAGGGAAAAACTGTTTTTT	CASSLNGVREKLFF
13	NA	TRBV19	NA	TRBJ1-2	TGTGCCAGCAAAGAGTTACAGGGTTATGGCTACACCTTC	CASKELQGYGYTF
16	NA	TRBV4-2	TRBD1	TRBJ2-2	TGTGCCAGCAGCCAACGGGGAGACAGGGCGGCCGGGGAGCTGTTTTTT	CASSQRGDRAAGELFF
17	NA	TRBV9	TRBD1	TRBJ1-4	TGTGCCAGCAGCCCTCCGACAGGGGCCGGAACTAATGAAAAACTGTTTTTT	CASSPPTGAGTNEKLFF
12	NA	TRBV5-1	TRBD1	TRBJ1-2	TGCGCCAGCAGCGAGGACAGGGCTGGCTACACCTTC	CASSEDRAGYTF
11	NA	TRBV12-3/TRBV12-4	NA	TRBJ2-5	TGTGCCAGCAGACAGCAAGAGACCCAGTACTTC	CASRQQETQYF
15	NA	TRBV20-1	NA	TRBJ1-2	TGCAGTGCTAGAGATCTCCGGACAGTTAACTATGGCTACACCTTC	CSARDLRTVNYGYTF
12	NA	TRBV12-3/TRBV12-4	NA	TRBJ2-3	TGTGCCAGCAGTTTTCTCTCTTATACGCAGTATTTT	CASSFLSYTQYF
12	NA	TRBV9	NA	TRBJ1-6	TGTGCCAGCAGCGTAGGGGGAGAAACCCTCCACTTT	CASSVGGETLHF
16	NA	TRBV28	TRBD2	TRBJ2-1	TGTGCCAGCAGTCCGGCCCAGACTAGCGGCTACAATGAGCAGTTCTTC	CASSPAQTSGYNEQFF
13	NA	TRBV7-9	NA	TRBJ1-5	TGTGCCAGCAGCTTGACAGAGGTTCAGCCCCAGCATTTT	CASSLTEVQPQHF
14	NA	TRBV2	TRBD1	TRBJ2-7	TGTGCCAGCACCGGAGACAGGGGGACACACGAGCAGTACTTC	CASTGDRGTHEQYF
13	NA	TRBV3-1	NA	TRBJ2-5	TGTGCCAGCAGCCAATCCCGGGGGAAGACCCAGTACTTC	CASSQSRGKTQYF
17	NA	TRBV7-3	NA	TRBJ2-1	TGTGCCAGCAGCTCCCGAGGATCCCCCCAAGGTTGGGATGAGCAGTTCTTC	CASSSRGSPQGWDEQFF
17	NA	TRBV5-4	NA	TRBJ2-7	TGTGCCAGCAGCTTGGGTAGCGGAAGGCCCCATTTCTACGAGCAGTACTTC	CASSLGSGRPHFYEQYF
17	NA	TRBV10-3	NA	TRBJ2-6	TGTGCCATCAGTGAGTCGACTCCGAGGACTGGGGCCAACGTCCTGACTTTC	CAISESTPRTGANVLTF
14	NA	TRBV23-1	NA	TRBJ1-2	TGCGCCAGCAGTGCGCCCGGGGGGCAGGCTGGCTACACCTTC	CASSAPGGQAGYTF
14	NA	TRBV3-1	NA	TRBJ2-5	TGTGCCAGCAGCCAAGATTTGGGGCAAGAGACCCAGTACTTC	CASSQDLGQETQYF
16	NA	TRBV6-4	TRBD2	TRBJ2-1	TGTGCCAGCAGTAGAACTATAGCGGGAGGGTACAATGAGCAGTTCTTC	CASSRTIAGGYNEQFF
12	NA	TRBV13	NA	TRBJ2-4	TGTGCCAGCAGCCTTGAGGGAAACATTCAGTACTTC	CASSLEGNIQYF
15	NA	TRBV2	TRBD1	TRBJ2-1	TGTGCCAGCAGGAAACAGGGGGCGAGGTTCAATGAGCAGTTCTTC	CASRKQGARFNEQFF
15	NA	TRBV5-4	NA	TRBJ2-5	TGTGCCAGCAGGAGGCTAGGGAGAGGGGAAGAGACCCAGTACTTC	CASRRLGRGEETQYF
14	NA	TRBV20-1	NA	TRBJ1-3	TGCAGTGCTAGCTTTTCCCGTGCAGGAAACACCATATATTTT	CSASFSRAGNTIYF
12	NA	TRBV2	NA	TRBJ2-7	TGTGCCAGCGGAATTTTGCCCTACGAGCAGTACTTC	CASGILPYEQYF
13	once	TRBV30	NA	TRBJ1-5	TGTGCCTGGAGTGTTGAAGGGAGGCAGCCCCAGCATTTT	CAWSVEGRQPQHF
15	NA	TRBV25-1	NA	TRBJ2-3	TGTGCCAGCAGTGAATATCCAGCGAGCACAGATACGCAGTATTTT	CASSEYPASTDTQYF
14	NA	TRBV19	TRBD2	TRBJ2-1	TGTGCCAGTAGCGGGGGGTTTGGCTACAATGAGCAGTTCTTC	CASSGGFGYNEQFF
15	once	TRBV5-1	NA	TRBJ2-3	TGCGCCAGCAGCTTCGGGACACTCGACACAGATACGCAGTATTTT	CASSFGTLDTDTQYF
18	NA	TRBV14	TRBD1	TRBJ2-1	TGTGCCAGCAGCCAAGAAAGTGGACAACAGGGGTTTTGGAATGAGCAGTTCTTC	CASSQESGQQGFWNEQFF
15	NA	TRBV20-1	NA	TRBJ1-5	TGCAGTGCAAATAAGGGGACGTCGAGCAATCAGCCCCAGCATTTT	CSANKGTSSNQPQHF
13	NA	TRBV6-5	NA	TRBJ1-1	TGTGCCAGCAGTTACTCGGGGGGGGCTGAAGCTTTCTTT	CASSYSGGAEAFF
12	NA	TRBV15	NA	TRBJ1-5	TGTGCCACCGAAGAGGTGGGTCAGCCCCAGCATTTT	CATEEVGQPQHF
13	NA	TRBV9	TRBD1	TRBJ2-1	TGTGCCAGCAGCCCCCACAGGGGCAATGAGCAGTTCTTC	CASSPHRGNEQFF
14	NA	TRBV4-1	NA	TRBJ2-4	TGCGCCAGCAGCCAAGATTTGGGCAAAAACATTCAGTACTTC	CASSQDLGKNIQYF
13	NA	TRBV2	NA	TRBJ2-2	TGTGCCAGCAGATTTCAGGCCACCGGGGAGCTGTTTTTT	CASRFQATGELFF
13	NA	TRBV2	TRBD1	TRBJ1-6	TGTGCCAGCACCCGGGACAGAGATTCACCCCTCCACTTT	CASTRDRDSPLHF
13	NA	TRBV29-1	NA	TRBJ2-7	TGCAGCGCCCATAGTCAGGGCACCTACGAGCAGTACTTC	CSAHSQGTYEQYF
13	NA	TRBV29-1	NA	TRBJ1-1	TGCAGCGTTGTCAGGACCGATAACACTGAAGCTTTCTTT	CSVVRTDNTEAFF
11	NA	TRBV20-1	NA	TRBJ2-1	TGCAGTCCTATAGCTGACAATGAGCAGTTCTTC	CSPIADNEQFF
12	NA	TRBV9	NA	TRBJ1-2	TGTGCCAGCAAAAGGGAAACCTATGGCTACACCTTC	CASKRETYGYTF
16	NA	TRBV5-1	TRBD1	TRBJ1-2	TGCGCCAGCAGCGGGACAGGGGGTCCTTACGGCTATGGCTACACCTTC	CASSGTGGPYGYGYTF
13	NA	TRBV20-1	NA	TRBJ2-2	TGCAGTGCTAGTAGTGGGCTAACCGGGGAGCTGTTTTTT	CSASSGLTGELFF